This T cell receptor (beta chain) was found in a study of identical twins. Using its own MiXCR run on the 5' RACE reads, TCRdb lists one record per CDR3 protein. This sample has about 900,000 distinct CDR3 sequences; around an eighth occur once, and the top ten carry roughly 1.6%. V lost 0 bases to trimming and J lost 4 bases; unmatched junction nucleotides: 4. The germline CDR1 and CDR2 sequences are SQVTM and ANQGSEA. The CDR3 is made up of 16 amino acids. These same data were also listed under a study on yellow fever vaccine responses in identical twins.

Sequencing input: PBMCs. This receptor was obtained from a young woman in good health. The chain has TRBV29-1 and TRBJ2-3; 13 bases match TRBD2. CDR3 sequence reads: CSVEEGTSGVADTQYF. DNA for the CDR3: TGCAGCGTTGAAGAGGGGACTAGCGGGGTCGCAGATACGCAGTATTTT.